This is a list of T cell receptor beta chains from one sample in a study of beta chain features in type 1 diabetes. This table comes from immunoSEQ multiplex PCR, and its TCRdb copy is limited to in-frame clones, with some not included. The sample comprises hundreds of thousands of clones, roughly 15% of which are singletons, and approximately 0.093% rests with the top ten. The sample comprised naive CD4+ T cells from blood. These receptors were taken from a man aged 18 to 29 in good health. The CDR3 runs from the conserved cysteine through the conserved F or W. A D gene is named only where the DNA matches it firmly. Expanded clones are given a class, and other clones once, few, many or no size at all.

>TRBJ1-2|NA|few|TRBV30
TGTGCCTGGATCACCTCCGGGACGGCTGGCTACACCTTC
CAWITSGTAGYTF
>TRBJ1-1|NA|NA|TRBV18
TGTGCCAGCTCACCATCCTCAGACACTGAAGCTTTCTTT
CASSPSSDTEAFF
>TRBJ1-5|NA|few|TRBV27
TGTGCCAGCAGTTTAAGACAGCCCCAGCATTTT
CASSLRQPQHF
>TRBJ2-1|NA|few|TRBV28
TGTGCCAGCAGTTTACAGCGTGAGCAGTTCTTC
CASSLQREQFF
>TRBJ1-1|NA|NA|TRBV7-2
TGTGCCAGCAGCCTACAGTGGAACACTGAAGCTTTCTTT
CASSLQWNTEAFF
>TRBJ1-2|NA|NA|TRBV19
TGTGCCACAACGACTCGGGGCAACACCAACTATGGCTACACCTTC
CATTTRGNTNYGYTF
>TRBJ2-7|NA|NA|TRBV30
TGTGCCTGGAGTTTACAGGGCTTCTCCTACGAGCAGTACTTC
CAWSLQGFSYEQYF
>TRBJ2-3|TRBD2|few|TRBV5-6
TGTGCCAGCAGCTCGAAGCGGGGTGCAGATACGCAGTATTTT
CASSSKRGADTQYF
>TRBJ2-7|TRBD2|few|TRBV5-1
TGCGCCAGCAGCCCGGGGGGACTAGCGGACTCCTACGAGCAGTACTTC
CASSPGGLADSYEQYF
>TRBJ2-3|NA|NA|TRBV7-9
TGTGCCAGCAGCACGACTATCCGCACAGATACGCAGTATTTT
CASSTTIRTDTQYF
>TRBJ1-2|NA|few|TRBV10-3
TGTGCCATCAGTCAGGGGAAAGCTAACTATGGCTACGCCTTC
CAISQGKANYGYAF
>TRBJ1-6|TRBD1|few|TRBV10-3
TGTGCCATCAGCGGGACAGGGGTTGATTCACCCCTCCACTTT
CAISGTGVDSPLHF
>TRBJ1-1|TRBD1|NA|TRBV30
TGTGCCTTTGACGGGACAGGGATTAACACTGAAGCTTTCTTT
CAFDGTGINTEAFF
>TRBJ1-6|NA|few|TRBV7-2
TGTGCCAGCAGCTTTTACAGGGCGGGTAACTCACCCCTCCACTTT
CASSFYRAGNSPLHF
>TRBJ1-4|NA|NA|TRBV25-1
TGTGCCAGCAGTGAGATTGATGGGGGGACTAATGAAAAACTGTTTTTT
CASSEIDGGTNEKLFF
>TRBJ1-1|NA|NA|TRBV7-9
TGTGCCAGCGAAATAACCCGGGCCGAAGCTTTCTTT
CASEITRAEAFF
>TRBJ2-4|NA|many|TRBV29-1
TGCAGCGTTGAAGGGATAGGAGGGAGAGGAAACATTCAGTACTTC
CSVEGIGGRGNIQYF
>TRBJ1-1|NA|few|TRBV28
TGTGCCACCCAGCGAAATTACCCTTATGAAGCTTTCTTT
CATQRNYPYEAFF
>TRBJ2-1|NA|NA|TRBV28
TGTGCCAGCAGTTTATGGGGGCGTCATAGAGATGAGCAGTTCTTC
CASSLWGRHRDEQFF
>TRBJ1-1|NA|NA|TRBV4-3
TGCGCCAGCAGCCAAGATAGGAGGGCCACTGAAGCTTTCTTT
CASSQDRRATEAFF
>TRBJ1-2|NA|NA|TRBV28
TGTGCCAGCAGTTTGGCCGGCTATGGCTACACCTTC
CASSLAGYGYTF
>TRBJ1-2|TRBD1|NA|TRBV6-5
TGTGCCAGCATCCCACCGGGACAGGGTCATGGCTACACCTTC
CASIPPGQGHGYTF
>TRBJ1-1|NA|NA|TRBV6-5
TGTGCCAGCAGTCGCGACTTAACAGTCTCCACTGAAGCTTTCTTT
CASSRDLTVSTEAFF
>TRBJ2-7|NA|NA|TRBV9
TGTGCCAGCAGCAGTGCAGGGAGGCCCTACGAGCAGTACTTC
CASSSAGRPYEQYF
>TRBJ2-1|NA|NA|TRBV5-4
TGTGCCAGCAGCTCATTAGGGGCTATGGGCCAAGGCCCCAATGAGCAGTTCTTC
CASSSLGAMGQGPNEQFF
>TRBJ2-4|NA|few|TRBV7-8
TGTGCCAGCAGCTTAGTTGGAGAAGGGGCCAAAAACATTCAGTACTTC
CASSLVGEGAKNIQYF
>TRBJ2-7|NA|few|TRBV30
TGTGCCTGGAGTGGAGTGAACGAGCAGTACTTC
CAWSGVNEQYF
>TRBJ2-7|TRBD1|few|TRBV7-3
TGTGCCAGCAGCTCTATTACCGGACAGGGGGCTTACGAGCAGTACTTC
CASSSITGQGAYEQYF
>TRBJ1-3|NA|NA|TRBV4-2
TGTGCCAGCAGCCAGAAGCCCGGGGAAGGAAACACCATATATTTT
CASSQKPGEGNTIYF